This TCR beta chain was recorded in a study of cytomegalovirus exposure and HLA in healthy donors. Findings of the study overall: In vitro, a few CMV-associated chains proved specific for CMV antigens.

The CDR3 is 15 residues long. Germline CDR1 SEHNR, CDR2 FQNEAQ (reference sequence). The V end lost 5 bases, the J end lost 3 bases, and 17 bases lay between the germline ends. Worth noting for this clone: What it recognizes is unknown.

Some clones are missing from TCRdb's copy, which holds only in-frame ones; the method was immunoSEQ multiplex PCR. The sample lists roughly 200,000 clones, about 81% seen once, with over 0.95% in the top ten. The sequenced sample consisted of PBMCs. J is TRBJ2-7 and V is TRBV7-9, with D perhaps matching TRBD2 (7 bases). The TCR originated in a woman aged 25 to 39 in good health and CMV-seronegative. The CDR3 nucleotides read TGTGCCAGCAGCCCATGGAGGGGGGGAGGCTACGAGCAGTACTTC. This codes for CASSPWRGGGYEQYF. Full variable domain (rest looked up from reference TRBV7-9 and TRBJ2-7): DTGVSQNPRHKITKRGQNVTFRCDPISEHNRLYWYRQTLGQGPEFLTYFQNEAQLEKSRLLSDRFSAERPKGSFSTLEIQRTEQGDSAMYLCASSPWRGGGYEQYFGPGTRLTVT.